The present TCR beta chain was sequenced within a study of radiation and T cells in renal cell carcinoma. Study in general: Nephrectomy followed 15 Gy stereotactic body radiation by 4 weeks.

V was shortened by 2 bases and J by 5 bases, with 6 bases between the two germline ends. The CDR3 extends over 13 amino acids. Germline V CDR1 and CDR2: SGHTA, FQGTGA. The method was immunoSEQ multiplex PCR; TCRdb's version includes in-frame clones alone and lacks a portion of them. The sample comprises 150,000 to 180,000 clones, 80% to 90% of which are singletons, and roughly 13% rests with the top ten. Remarks on this clone: Its antigen is unknown.

Study outcomes and limitations: Top tumor clonotypes rose in blood 2 weeks post-radiation, then contracted.

Documented time point: blood 2 weeks post-SBRT. The treatment was: 15 Gy SBRT to primary tumor, nephrectomy 4 weeks later. The patient's renal cell carcinoma had clear cell pathology. The source material was blood, sampled from a patient whose treatment included radiotherapy and nephrectomy. The chain couples TRBV7-3 to TRBJ2-2, with no clear D. The source of this sequence is a woman between 50 and 59 years old with renal cell carcinoma. CDR3 region: CASSLHPTGELFF. DNA of the CDR3: TGTGCCAGCAGCTTACACCCGACCGGGGAGCTGTTTTTT.